The rows below give T cell receptor beta chains drawn from one sample of a study of PD-L1 blockade in urothelial cancer. Measured with immunoSEQ multiplex PCR; TCRdb has only the in-frame clones, and not every one. The data contain 50,000 or so clones, around 80% of them singletons. The source was PBMCs, collected around atezolizumab (anti-PD-L1) treatment. The receptors derive from a man in his 70s with urothelial cancer. Each CDR3 is given with its conserved first and last residue. A D gene is named only where the DNA matches it firmly. Size tells how often a clone was seen (once, few, many) or the class of an expanded clone, and some rows leave it out.

cdr3_nt: TGTGCCAGCAGTGTAGCGCAGGTCTACGAGCAGTACTTC
cdr3_aa: CASSVAQVYEQYF
d_call: .
v_call: TRBV6-1
clone_size: many
j_call: TRBJ2-7

cdr3_nt: TGTGCCAGCAGCTCCGGACTAGTCCCGGATACGCAGTATTTT
cdr3_aa: CASSSGLVPDTQYF
d_call: TRBD2
v_call: TRBV5-6
clone_size: .
j_call: TRBJ2-3

cdr3_nt: TGTGCCAGTAACTGGGACAGGACAACTTACGAGCAGTACTTC
cdr3_aa: CASNWDRTTYEQYF
d_call: TRBD1
v_call: TRBV5-8
clone_size: few
j_call: TRBJ2-7

cdr3_nt: TGTGCCAGCAGCAGAGCGGGGGCACCCGTTTTCGAGCAGTACTTC
cdr3_aa: CASSRAGAPVFEQYF
d_call: TRBD2
v_call: TRBV11-2
clone_size: .
j_call: TRBJ2-7

cdr3_nt: TGTGCCAGCAGCCGAGACGGGGCTGGGGCCAACGTCCTGACTTTC
cdr3_aa: CASSRDGAGANVLTF
d_call: .
v_call: TRBV7-3
clone_size: few
j_call: TRBJ2-6

cdr3_nt: TGTGCCAGCAGTACACAGTACAGGGCCAGCACAGATACGCAGTATTTT
cdr3_aa: CASSTQYRASTDTQYF
d_call: .
v_call: TRBV28
clone_size: .
j_call: TRBJ2-3

cdr3_nt: TGTGCCAGCAGCTTACAGGGAAACTCTGGAAACACCATATATTTT
cdr3_aa: CASSLQGNSGNTIYF
d_call: .
v_call: TRBV11-3
clone_size: .
j_call: TRBJ1-3

cdr3_nt: TGTGCCAGCAGCCCGCACAGGTGGGCTTTTCCCCTCGACCCGGATAGCAATCAGCCCCAGCATTTT
cdr3_aa: CASSPHRWAFPLDPDSNQPQHF
d_call: .
v_call: TRBV7-8
clone_size: .
j_call: TRBJ1-5

cdr3_nt: TGTGCCAGCTCACGAGGGACAGCCGCTAACACTGAAGCTTTCTTT
cdr3_aa: CASSRGTAANTEAFF
d_call: TRBD1
v_call: TRBV18
clone_size: once
j_call: TRBJ1-1

cdr3_nt: TGTGCCAGTTCTTATAACTACAGGAGCTCCTACGAGCAGTACTTC
cdr3_aa: CASSYNYRSSYEQYF
d_call: .
v_call: TRBV19
clone_size: few
j_call: TRBJ2-7

cdr3_nt: TGTGCCAGCAGTTACGAAGCTAGCGGAGAGACCCAGTACTTC
cdr3_aa: CASSYEASGETQYF
d_call: TRBD2
v_call: TRBV6-5
clone_size: .
j_call: TRBJ2-5

cdr3_nt: TGTGCCAGCTCACCGACAGGGCGACGGGAGACCCAGTACTTC
cdr3_aa: CASSPTGRRETQYF
d_call: TRBD1
v_call: TRBV18
clone_size: once
j_call: TRBJ2-5

cdr3_nt: TGTGCCAGCAGTTTTAATCGCGAGCAGTACTTC
cdr3_aa: CASSFNREQYF
d_call: .
v_call: TRBV28
clone_size: .
j_call: TRBJ2-7

cdr3_nt: TGTGCCAGCAGCACAGAAGCTTTCTTT
cdr3_aa: CASSTEAFF
d_call: .
v_call: TRBV7-9
clone_size: .
j_call: TRBJ1-1

cdr3_nt: TGTGCCAGCAGTGGACTAGCGGGAGGGCCTTATGAGCAGTTCTTC
cdr3_aa: CASSGLAGGPYEQFF
d_call: TRBD2
v_call: TRBV6-6
clone_size: few
j_call: TRBJ2-1

cdr3_nt: TGTGCCAGCAGTGAAAAGGGGAGGCGCACTGAAGCTTTCTTT
cdr3_aa: CASSEKGRRTEAFF
d_call: .
v_call: TRBV6-1
clone_size: .
j_call: TRBJ1-1

cdr3_nt: TGTGCCAGCAGTTTTTTCCCAGCGAATGGCTACACCTTC
cdr3_aa: CASSFFPANGYTF
d_call: .
v_call: TRBV27
clone_size: once
j_call: TRBJ1-2

cdr3_nt: TGTGCTAGCAGCTTAGATCTCGGAAGCGCTGAAGCTTTCTTT
cdr3_aa: CASSLDLGSAEAFF
d_call: .
v_call: TRBV7-7
clone_size: once
j_call: TRBJ1-1

cdr3_nt: TGTGCCAGCAGGAGCTCCGACAGGGAAGACTATGGCTACACCTTC
cdr3_aa: CASRSSDREDYGYTF
d_call: TRBD1
v_call: TRBV28
clone_size: .
j_call: TRBJ1-2

cdr3_nt: TGTGCCAGCAGCTTAATACCCAGGGATAATTCACCCCTCCACTTT
cdr3_aa: CASSLIPRDNSPLHF
d_call: .
v_call: TRBV7-2
clone_size: few
j_call: TRBJ1-6

cdr3_nt: TGCGCCAGCAGCTCCGGGACTAGCAGCGAGACCCAGTACTTC
cdr3_aa: CASSSGTSSETQYF
d_call: TRBD2
v_call: TRBV5-1
clone_size: .
j_call: TRBJ2-5

cdr3_nt: TGTGCCAGCAGTTCCCTCCGGGGGGCTGCGTACAATGAGCAGTTCTTC
cdr3_aa: CASSSLRGAAYNEQFF
d_call: .
v_call: TRBV7-3
clone_size: .
j_call: TRBJ2-1

cdr3_nt: TGTGCCAGCAGCTTAACCTCCGGGACAGGGGTGTACGGCAGCTCCTACAATGAGCAGTTCTTC
cdr3_aa: CASSLTSGTGVYGSSYNEQFF
d_call: TRBD1
v_call: TRBV7-6
clone_size: .
j_call: TRBJ2-1

cdr3_nt: TGTGCCAGCACCAGACAGGGGGGAGCCTCTGGGGCCAACGTCCTGACTTTC
cdr3_aa: CASTRQGGASGANVLTF
d_call: TRBD1
v_call: TRBV11-3
clone_size: .
j_call: TRBJ2-6

cdr3_nt: TGTGCCAGCAGCACTTACAGGGGGCGCCGAGAGACCCAGTACTTC
cdr3_aa: CASSTYRGRRETQYF
d_call: TRBD1
v_call: TRBV11-2
clone_size: .
j_call: TRBJ2-5

cdr3_nt: TGTGCCAGCAGCTCCGGGGAGTACAATGAGCAGTTCTTC
cdr3_aa: CASSSGEYNEQFF
d_call: .
v_call: TRBV11-2
clone_size: .
j_call: TRBJ2-1

cdr3_nt: TGTGCCAGCAGCCTAAATTGGGGGGGGGACATTCAGTACTTC
cdr3_aa: CASSLNWGGDIQYF
d_call: TRBD2
v_call: TRBV5-4
clone_size: few
j_call: TRBJ2-4

cdr3_nt: TGTGCCAGTAGTATAGGCCAGCGAGTAAACTATGGCTACACCTTC
cdr3_aa: CASSIGQRVNYGYTF
d_call: .
v_call: TRBV19
clone_size: .
j_call: TRBJ1-2

cdr3_nt: TGTGCCAGCAGCTATGACACGTTAGGCAAAAACATTCAGTACTTC
cdr3_aa: CASSYDTLGKNIQYF
d_call: .
v_call: TRBV5-4
clone_size: .
j_call: TRBJ2-4

cdr3_nt: TGCGCCAGCAGCCAGACGACTCGAGGAAACATTCAGTACTTC
cdr3_aa: CASSQTTRGNIQYF
d_call: .
v_call: TRBV4-3
clone_size: .
j_call: TRBJ2-4

cdr3_nt: TGCGCCAGCAGCTTTAGGGGGTCGGGCTATGGCTACACCTTC
cdr3_aa: CASSFRGSGYGYTF
d_call: .
v_call: TRBV5-1
clone_size: .
j_call: TRBJ1-2

cdr3_nt: TGCGCCAGCAGCCAAGTAGTGAAACGTACGGAAAAACTGTTTTTT
cdr3_aa: CASSQVVKRTEKLFF
d_call: .
v_call: TRBV4-3
clone_size: .
j_call: TRBJ1-4

cdr3_nt: TGTGCCAGCAGTTACGCGGACAGGGGGACCTACGAGCAGTACTTC
cdr3_aa: CASSYADRGTYEQYF
d_call: TRBD1
v_call: TRBV6-6
clone_size: few
j_call: TRBJ2-7

cdr3_nt: TGTGCCAGCAGCTTAAGCGGGAACTACTATGGCTACACCTTC
cdr3_aa: CASSLSGNYYGYTF
d_call: .
v_call: TRBV7-2
clone_size: .
j_call: TRBJ1-2

cdr3_nt: TGTGCCAGCAGCAAAGCGGACATATGGGGGACAGGGGAACTTAACTATGGCTACACCTTC
cdr3_aa: CASSKADIWGTGELNYGYTF
d_call: .
v_call: TRBV21-1
clone_size: once
j_call: TRBJ1-2

cdr3_nt: TGTGCCAGCAGCTTAATGGCTTCTGAAGCTTTCTTT
cdr3_aa: CASSLMASEAFF
d_call: .
v_call: TRBV11-2
clone_size: .
j_call: TRBJ1-1

cdr3_nt: TGCGCCAGCAGCCAAGGATCGGGGGGCGCAGGTCCAGATACGCAGTATTTT
cdr3_aa: CASSQGSGGAGPDTQYF
d_call: .
v_call: TRBV4-3
clone_size: .
j_call: TRBJ2-3

cdr3_nt: TGTGCCAGCAGCTTGGTCCTGGGACTAGACCTTGAGGAATTC
cdr3_aa: CASSLVLGLDLEEF
d_call: TRBD2
v_call: TRBV5-6
clone_size: .
j_call: TRBJ2-7

cdr3_nt: TGTGCCAGTAGTACATCTTACGACAGGGTTAGGAACGAGCAGTACTTC
cdr3_aa: CASSTSYDRVRNEQYF
d_call: TRBD1
v_call: TRBV19
clone_size: .
j_call: TRBJ2-7

cdr3_nt: TGTGCCAGTAGACGGGACAGGGGCTCTGGAAACACCATATATTTT
cdr3_aa: CASRRDRGSGNTIYF
d_call: TRBD1
v_call: TRBV19
clone_size: .
j_call: TRBJ1-3

cdr3_nt: TGTGCCAGCAGTCCTTTAGGGGGCACAGATACGCAGTATTTT
cdr3_aa: CASSPLGGTDTQYF
d_call: .
v_call: TRBV28
clone_size: .
j_call: TRBJ2-3

cdr3_nt: TGTGCCAGCAGTTACTGGGGAGCGGCCACCGGGGAGCTGTTTTTT
cdr3_aa: CASSYWGAATGELFF
d_call: .
v_call: TRBV6-5
clone_size: .
j_call: TRBJ2-2

cdr3_nt: TGTGCCAGCAGCGTAGACCCCTTACTAGCGGGGGCCAACAATGAGCAGTTCTTC
cdr3_aa: CASSVDPLLAGANNEQFF
d_call: TRBD2
v_call: TRBV9
clone_size: .
j_call: TRBJ2-1

cdr3_nt: TGTGCCAGCAGAAGGCGGGGCACAGATACGCAGTATTTT
cdr3_aa: CASRRRGTDTQYF
d_call: .
v_call: TRBV27
clone_size: once
j_call: TRBJ2-3

cdr3_nt: TGTGCCAGCAGTGCGACAGGGCCCGGGGCCAACGTCCTGACTTTC
cdr3_aa: CASSATGPGANVLTF
d_call: TRBD1
v_call: TRBV6-5
clone_size: .
j_call: TRBJ2-6

cdr3_nt: TGTGCCAGCAGCCCCGGGACTAACGCACAGTACTTC
cdr3_aa: CASSPGTNAQYF
d_call: TRBD2
v_call: TRBV6-5
clone_size: .
j_call: TRBJ2-7

cdr3_nt: TGTGCCAGCAGCTGGGGGGACAGGGATGAAAAACTGTTTTTT
cdr3_aa: CASSWGDRDEKLFF
d_call: TRBD1
v_call: TRBV5-5
clone_size: .
j_call: TRBJ1-4

cdr3_nt: TGTGCCACCAGCAGAGAACAGGGACAGAATCAGCCCCAGCATTTT
cdr3_aa: CATSREQGQNQPQHF
d_call: TRBD1
v_call: TRBV15
clone_size: few
j_call: TRBJ1-5

cdr3_nt: TGTGCCACCAGCAGACTCCTTAGCGGTAACTCCTACAATGAGCAGTTCTTC
cdr3_aa: CATSRLLSGNSYNEQFF
d_call: .
v_call: TRBV15
clone_size: .
j_call: TRBJ2-1

cdr3_nt: TGTGCCAGCAGCCAAGACGCAGGTCATGGCTACACCTTC
cdr3_aa: CASSQDAGHGYTF
d_call: .
v_call: TRBV5-5
clone_size: .
j_call: TRBJ1-2

cdr3_nt: TGTGCCAGCTCACGGACTAGCGGGACCAACGAGCAGTACTTC
cdr3_aa: CASSRTSGTNEQYF
d_call: TRBD2
v_call: TRBV18
clone_size: .
j_call: TRBJ2-7

cdr3_nt: TGTGCCAGCAGTCCCTTTGCGGTGAGCTCCTACAATGAGCAGTTCTTC
cdr3_aa: CASSPFAVSSYNEQFF
d_call: .
v_call: TRBV27
clone_size: .
j_call: TRBJ2-1

cdr3_nt: TGTGCCAGCAGCGCTATTAACCGGGACAATGAGCAGTTCTTC
cdr3_aa: CASSAINRDNEQFF
d_call: .
v_call: TRBV9
clone_size: .
j_call: TRBJ2-1

cdr3_nt: TGTGCCAGCAGCTTCTCTAGCGGGGGACCTGAGCAGTTCTTC
cdr3_aa: CASSFSSGGPEQFF
d_call: TRBD2
v_call: TRBV7-3
clone_size: .
j_call: TRBJ2-1